The following is a T cell receptor beta chain sequence with its context. This entry comes from a study of blood T cell repertoires in COVID-19. Study background: Sample material is recorded as cDNA or gDNA derived from T cells, B-cell-depleted T cells, or PBMCs.

V was shortened by 1 base and J by 4 bases, with 9 bases between the two germline ends. The CDR3 spans 14 residues. The V gene's germline CDR1 is KGHDR and CDR2 SFDVKD. In the original workflow: Estimated nucleated cell counts came from reference gene primer amplification. The protocol was immunoSEQ multiplex PCR, while the TCRdb copy is restricted to in-frame clones and leaves out a portion. V and J calls and clone size come straight from that table; D and trimming were deduced from the DNA. The repertoire holds approximately 130,000 clones, with 75% to 90% as singletons. The V call is TRBV24-1, the J call TRBJ1-2, with unresolved D. This clonotype was sampled from a human donor in a cohort sampled during active COVID-19. What was sequenced was peripheral blood. This chain's CDR3 is CATSDFRGSYGYTF. The CDR3 nucleotides read TGTGCCACCAGTGATTTTCGGGGAAGCTATGGCTACACCTTC.